Listed below are T cell receptor beta chains from one sample, sequenced in a study of shared clonotypes between healthy human individuals. Profiled with immunoSEQ multiplex PCR; TCRdb holds only in-frame clones, not every one. The sample lists 2 million to 2.5 million clones; 95% were seen once. Material: naive CD4+ T cells sorted from blood. The receptors were sampled from a man between 18 and 29 years old in good health. Both conserved end residues are part of each CDR3. A D gene is named only where the DNA matches it firmly. Rows give clone size only sometimes, using once, few, many, or a class for an expanded clone.

j_gene | d_gene | v_gene | abundance | CDR3nt | CDR3aa
TRBJ1-1 | . | TRBV5-4 | . | TGTGCCAGCAGCTCTGATTTTAACACTGAAGCTTTCTTT | CASSSDFNTEAFF
TRBJ1-2 | . | TRBV9 | once | TGTGCCAGCAGCGTAGGGCAGGCCCGGTATGGCTACACCTTC | CASSVGQARYGYTF
TRBJ2-6 | . | TRBV2 | . | TGTGCCAGCGGACGGTTCTCTGGGGCCAACGTCCTGACTTTC | CASGRFSGANVLTF
TRBJ2-5 | . | TRBV5-1 | . | TGCGCCAGCACCCAGGGGACACAACAAGAGACCCAGTACTTC | CASTQGTQQETQYF
TRBJ2-6 | TRBD1 | TRBV7-3 | . | TGTGCCAGCAGCTTCCTCCAGGGGGCAGGAGCCAACGTCCTGACTTTC | CASSFLQGAGANVLTF
TRBJ2-3 | TRBD1 | TRBV6-1 | . | TGTGCCAGCACGGACAGGGAGAGTACAGATACGCAGTATTTT | CASTDRESTDTQYF
TRBJ2-1 | TRBD2 | TRBV25-1 | . | TGTGCCAGCAGTGTAGCGGGAGGAATCAATGAGCAGTTCTTC | CASSVAGGINEQFF
TRBJ2-3 | . | TRBV25-1 | . | TGTGCCAGCAGTGAATGGAGTAGCACAGATACGCAGTATTTT | CASSEWSSTDTQYF
TRBJ2-4 | TRBD2 | TRBV28 | . | TGTGCCAGCATCCCCCTAGGCGGGGGAACCAAAAACATTCAGTACTTC | CASIPLGGGTKNIQYF
TRBJ1-6 | TRBD1 | TRBV5-5 | . | TGTGCCAGCAGCTCCCGACAGGGGAATTCACCCCTCCACTTT | CASSSRQGNSPLHF
TRBJ1-5 | . | TRBV18 | . | TGTGCCAGCTCACCGGGTAATAATCAGCCCCAGCATTTT | CASSPGNNQPQHF
TRBJ2-3 | . | TRBV9 | . | TGTGCCAGCAGCGCCGGGATGGTAACAGATACGCAGTATTTT | CASSAGMVTDTQYF
TRBJ1-2 | TRBD1 | TRBV28 | . | TGTGCCAGCAGTAGTCTCCGGGACAGGGGGCGCGGTCGATATGGCTACACCTTC | CASSSLRDRGRGRYGYTF
TRBJ1-6 | . | TRBV19 | . | TGTGCCAGTAGTATAGGAACAGGGACCCTTTCACCCCTCCACTTT | CASSIGTGTLSPLHF
TRBJ1-6 | . | TRBV6-5 | . | TGTGCCAGCTGGGGGTACAATTCACCCCTCCACTTT | CASWGYNSPLHF
TRBJ1-2 | TRBD1 | TRBV2 | . | TGTGCCAGCACCGCGGACAGGAGTAACTATGGCTACACCTTC | CASTADRSNYGYTF
TRBJ2-7 | . | TRBV5-1 | . | TGCGCCAGCAGCTTGGTTGCGGGGAAAGAAGGCGAGCAGTACTTC | CASSLVAGKEGEQYF
TRBJ1-4 | . | TRBV25-1 | . | TGTGCCAGCAGTGTCACCGGGGCGAATGAAAAACTGTTTTTT | CASSVTGANEKLFF
TRBJ1-2 | . | TRBV5-4 | . | TGTGCCAGCAGCTTGGAGGGGATAAATGGCTACACCTTC | CASSLEGINGYTF
TRBJ2-7 | TRBD1 | TRBV12-5 | . | TGTGCTAGTGGTTCGACGGGACAGGGAGTTCGCGAGCAGTACTTC | CASGSTGQGVREQYF
TRBJ2-7 | . | TRBV11-2 | once | TGTGCCACCCTTTTGGGGGTCTCCTACGAGCAGTACTTC | CATLLGVSYEQYF
TRBJ2-3 | . | TRBV9 | once | TGTGCCAGCAGCGTAGGGCTAGAGCGGTCCACAGATACGCAGTATTTT | CASSVGLERSTDTQYF
TRBJ1-1 | . | TRBV5-4 | . | TGTGCCAGCAGCTCGAGATATTATAACACTGAAGCTTTCTTT | CASSSRYYNTEAFF
TRBJ2-7 | . | TRBV2 | . | TGTGCCAGCAGTGAGCACGTTAACCCGGCAAGGCAGTACTTC | CASSEHVNPARQYF
TRBJ2-3 | . | TRBV27 | once | TGTGCCAGCAGTTTATCCGGTGCAGGCACAGATACGCAGTATTTT | CASSLSGAGTDTQYF
TRBJ2-2 | . | TRBV6-6 | . | TGTGCCAGCTCCGACCGGGACACGAACACCGGGGAGCTGTTTTTT | CASSDRDTNTGELFF
TRBJ1-1 | TRBD1 | TRBV4-3 | . | TGCGCCAGCAGCCAAGATAAAGAGGACAGGGGGTTCACTGAAGCTTTCTTT | CASSQDKEDRGFTEAFF
TRBJ1-2 | TRBD1 | TRBV6-4 | . | TGTGCCAGCAGTGCAACAGGGGACTATGGCTACACCTTC | CASSATGDYGYTF
TRBJ2-2 | . | TRBV19 | . | TGTGCCAGTAGTATAGTTGGGGAGCTGTTTTTT | CASSIVGELFF
TRBJ1-2 | . | TRBV5-1 | . | TGCGCCAGCAGCTTGGCGTCGGGGTCACCCACCTTC | CASSLASGSPTF
TRBJ2-3 | . | TRBV18 | . | TGTGCCAGCTCAAGAACCCAGCTAGCAGGAGATACGCAGTATTTT | CASSRTQLAGDTQYF
TRBJ1-6 | . | TRBV5-5 | . | TGTGCCAGCAGCTTGGTTGGGGGCTCCTATAATTCACCCCTCCACTTT | CASSLVGGSYNSPLHF
TRBJ1-5 | . | TRBV7-9 | . | TGTGCCAGCAACAAGGCAGGGGATGGTCAGCCCCAGCATTTT | CASNKAGDGQPQHF
TRBJ2-1 | TRBD2 | TRBV11-3 | . | TGTGCCAGCAGCTTAGACCTAGCGGGCAATGAGCAGTTCTTC | CASSLDLAGNEQFF
TRBJ1-5 | . | TRBV15 | . | TGTGCCACCAGCAGGGCAGGGTTTAGCAATCAGCCCCAGCATTTT | CATSRAGFSNQPQHF
TRBJ1-5 | . | TRBV19 | . | TGTGCCAGTACCACCAGGTGGAATAGCAATCAGCCCCAGCATTTT | CASTTRWNSNQPQHF
TRBJ1-2 | TRBD1 | TRBV5-1 | . | TGCGCCAGCAGCTTGGGGGCCTCGACAGGGGAAATATCCGGCTACACCTTC | CASSLGASTGEISGYTF